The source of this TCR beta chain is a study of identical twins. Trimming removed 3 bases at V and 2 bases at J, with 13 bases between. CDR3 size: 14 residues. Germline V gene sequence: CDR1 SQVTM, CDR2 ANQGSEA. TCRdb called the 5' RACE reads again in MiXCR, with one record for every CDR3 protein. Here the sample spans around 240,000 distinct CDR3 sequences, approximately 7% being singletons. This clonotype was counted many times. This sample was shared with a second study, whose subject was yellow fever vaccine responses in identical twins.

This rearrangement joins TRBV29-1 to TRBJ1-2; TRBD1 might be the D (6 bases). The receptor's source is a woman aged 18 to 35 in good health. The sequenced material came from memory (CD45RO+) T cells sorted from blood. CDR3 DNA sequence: TGCAGCGTTGATCCTCCCCAGGGGAACTATGGCTACACCTTC. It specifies CSVDPPQGNYGYTF.